A selection of T cell receptor beta chains follows, all from one sample in a study of shared clonotypes between healthy human individuals. Sequenced by immunoSEQ multiplex PCR; TCRdb stores in-frame clones only, minus some. The table shows 2 million to 2.5 million clones, with 90% to 95% occurring only once. Material for sequencing was naive CD4+ T cells from PBMCs. The receptors were sampled from a man younger than 35 in good health. Some clones in this sample may be carry-over from other donors' samples. Both conserved end residues are trimmed from each CDR3.

TRBV5-1 ASSLVAGSDEQF
TRBV28 ASSYRYYEQY
TRBV7-2 ASSPRRSNTGELF
TRBV7-3 ASSLIAGLGANVLT
TRBV11-3 ASSPGTGGGETQY
TRBV5-1 ASSLEAGVTEAF
TRBV10-2 ASSSGQANTEAF
TRBV6-1 AISESDGLFPNEQY
TRBV7-2 ASSLAGGTSSITQY
TRBV7-8 ASSSTGGRTEAF
TRBV14 ASSQDPGPDTQY
TRBV30 AGWVGSGELF
TRBV6-6 ASSYSRVEKLF